This TCR beta chain was captured in a study of naive and memory T cell subsets. Both TRBC1 and TRBC2 were covered by a beta constant-region primer of two equimolar oligonucleotides. A 12-nucleotide UMI and the SP2 primer were added to the cDNA 3' end by oligonucleotide ligation. TCRdb called the UMI-ligation and nested PCR reads again in MiXCR, with one record for every CDR3 protein. The sample yields around 90,000 distinct CDR3 sequences, around 6.5% seen once. Per the germline V gene, CDR1 is SEHNR and CDR2 is FQNEAQ (reference sequence). This CDR3 comprises 18 residues. Trimming removed 1 base from V and 2 bases from J; junction bases left unmatched: 11. This clonotype was found many times.

This chain links TRBV7-9 with TRBJ1-3; 7 bases match TRBD1. The receptor was derived from a human donor in good health. Sequencing was carried out using central memory CD4+ T cells from blood. The CDR3: CASSLGRPDRVAGNTIYF. CDR3 DNA sequence: TGTGCCAGCAGCTTAGGAAGACCCGACAGGGTGGCTGGAAACACCATATATTTT.